These 30 T cell receptor beta chains were all obtained from the same sample, sequenced in a study of blood T cell repertoires in COVID-19. The data were produced by immunoSEQ multiplex PCR, yet TCRdb's version contains in-frame clones alone and is incomplete. The sample lists fewer than 300,000 clones, 81% occurring once. Input material: peripheral blood. The receptors originated from an older woman with active or convalescent COVID-19.

The chain has TRBV5-5 and TRBJ1-2; TRBD1 agrees at 7 bases. The CDR3 length is 14 residues. Looked up from germline, CDR1 is SGHKS and CDR2 is YYEKEE (reference sequence). V gave up 0 bases and J gave up 6 bases; unmatched junction bases: 5. The CDR3 reads CASSLVGTVDGYTF. The CDR3 coding sequence is TGTGCCAGCAGCTTGGTTGGGACAGTGGATGGCTACACCTTC.

As to this clone: One end of the junction is discordant with germline, which a read error may explain. The chain employs TRBV3-1 (or the pseudogene TRBV3-2) and TRBJ1-2; tentatively, D is TRBD1 (6 bases). Germline CDR1 and CDR2: LGHDT and YNNKEL (reference sequence). CDR3 size: 14 residues. CDR3 bases: TGTGCCAGCAGTCAAGGACAGCCTAACTATGGCTACACCTTC. Protein sequence: CASSQGQPNYGYTF.

In the case of this clone: Different DNA sequences within this sample yield the same CDR3. The CDR3 nucleotides are TGTGCCAGTAGTATACTAGCGGGGACCGGGGAGCTGTTTTTT. It encodes CASSILAGTGELFF. The chain combines TRBV19 with TRBJ2-2, with 9 bases fitting TRBD2. Germline V gene data show CDR1 as LNHDA and CDR2 as SQIVND (reference sequence). V shed 2 bases and J 5 bases; nucleotides not matched to a gene: 0. The CDR3 sequence is 14 residues long.

V usage is TRBV6-5 and J usage is TRBJ1-4; 8 nucleotides agree with TRBD1. Germline CDR1 reads MNHEY; CDR2 reads SVGAGI. The CDR3 has 14 residues. V dropped 0 bases and J dropped 7; count of bases not matched to a gene: 1. The CDR3 sequence: CASSYSQGAEKLFF. DNA for the CDR3: TGTGCCAGCAGTTACTCTCAGGGGGCTGAAAAACTGTTTTTT.

This chain links TRBV2 with TRBJ2-1, with 7 bases lining up with TRBD1. CDR1 is SNHLY, CDR2 FYNNEI, per germline. V lost 4 bases, J lost 5 bases, and 17 bases stayed unmatched. The CDR3 sequence is 18 residues long. CDR3 in amino acids: CASSGSRFSTGIHNEQFF. DNA for the CDR3: TGTGCCAGCAGTGGGTCAAGATTTTCGACAGGGATCCACAATGAGCAGTTCTTC.

The chain recombines TRBV19 with TRBJ2-7; D is undetermined. CDR3 size: 15 residues. Germline CDR1 reads LNHDA; CDR2 reads SQIVND (reference sequence). Trimming took 4 bases from V and 3 from J, leaving 16 bases between them. The CDR3 nucleotides read TGTGCCAGTAGTAGCCACCTCCGGGTTGGCTACGAGCAGTACTTC. Translating gives CASSSHLRVGYEQYF.

This chain links TRBV6-5 with TRBJ2-1, with 7 bases lining up with TRBD1. The CDR3 consists of 13 residues. After removal of 6 bases from V and 10 bases from J, the junction contained 9 bases not matched to a gene. The germline V gene has CDR1 MNHEY and CDR2 SVGAGI. The CDR3 protein is CASRNTGVGEQFF. The DNA for the CDR3 is TGTGCCAGCAGAAACACAGGGGTAGGCGAGCAGTTCTTC.

The CDR3 bases are TGTGCCAGTAGTATGGGGGACAAGGGATATGGCTACACCTTC. The encoded protein is CASSMGDKGYGYTF. The rearrangement joins TRBV19 to TRBJ1-2; D may be TRBD1 (6 bases). Germline CDR1 and CDR2: LNHDA and SQIVND (reference sequence). CDR3 length: 14 residues. Trimming shortened V by 3 bases and J by 5 bases, and 13 bases separated the two germline ends.

This chain links TRBV4-2 with TRBJ2-7, with D possibly TRBD1 on 5 matching bases. CDR1 is LGHNA, CDR2 YNFKEQ, per germline. The CDR3 has 15 residues. Trimming stripped 4 bases from V and 2 bases from J, with 15 bases between. CDR3: CASSPTQGYPYEQYF. CDR3 nucleotide sequence: TGTGCCAGCAGCCCAACTCAGGGCTATCCCTACGAGCAGTACTTC.

This clone came up a few times. This chain uses TRBV5-1 with TRBJ2-5, with D possibly TRBD2 on 7 matching bases. CDR1 is SGHRS and CDR2 is YFSETQ in the germline V gene. The CDR3 is made up of 15 amino acids. Between the trimmed V and J ends, which lost 0 bases and 5 bases, there was a span of 14 bases. CDR3 bases: TGCGCCAGCAGCTTGGCCGGGGGGCGAGGGGAGACCCAGTACTTC. It specifies CASSLAGGRGETQYF. Combining the CDR3 with reference TRBV5-1 and TRBJ2-5 gives the whole variable domain KAGVTQTPRYLIKTRGQQVTLSCSPISGHRSVSWYQQTPGQGLQFLFEYFSETQRNKGNFPGRFSGRQFSNSRSEMNVSTLELGDSALYLCASSLAGGRGETQYFGPGTRLLVL.

The chain uses TRBV5-4 and TRBJ2-1, with TRBD2 as a possible D gene (5 bases). Between the trimmed V and J ends, which lost 0 bases and 9 bases, there was a span of 13 bases. From germline, CDR1 is SGHNT and CDR2 YYREEE (reference sequence). CDR3 size: 14 residues. CDR3 amino acids: CASSLERTLGEQFF. The DNA of the CDR3 is TGTGCCAGCAGCTTGGAGCGGACTCTGGGTGAGCAGTTCTTC.

The rearrangement uses TRBV11-2 and TRBJ2-7; the match to TRBD2 covers 13 bases. Germline lookup yields CDR1 SGHAT and CDR2 FQNNGV. CDR3 length equals 14 residues. Unmatched junction bases numbered 4, after V lost 4 bases and J lost 7 bases. The CDR3 DNA reads TGTGCCAGCAGCTCGGGACTAGCGGGGAATGAGCAGTACTTC. Protein: CASSSGLAGNEQYF.

Only a few counts were recorded for this clone. The rearrangement joins TRBV19 to TRBJ1-4; D gene unclear. This CDR3 is built from 15 residues. The ends were cut back, 5 bases at V and 2 bases at J, with 12 bases in the middle. CDR1 LNHDA and CDR2 SQIVND come from the germline V gene (reference sequence). The CDR3 sequence: CASSVTVLTNEKLFF. Written as DNA, the CDR3 is TGTGCCAGTAGTGTAACAGTCTTGACTAATGAAAAACTGTTTTTT.

The rearrangement joins TRBV29-1 to TRBJ2-2, with D possibly being TRBD1 (5 bases). This CDR3 has 13 residues. The germline gives CDR1 SQVTM, CDR2 ANQGSEA. V was trimmed by 7 bases and J by 0 bases, leaving 9 bases between them. The CDR3 bases are TGCAGCGGACAGCCCTCGAACACCGGGGAGCTGTTTTTT. The encoded protein is CSGQPSNTGELFF.

The rearrangement links TRBV9 to TRBJ1-4; D ambiguous. V gave up 0 bases and J gave up 0 bases, with 12 bases separating them. Germline assignment: CDR1 SGDLS and CDR2 YYNGEE. This CDR3 contains 17 residues. Written as DNA, the CDR3 is TGTGCCAGCAGCGTAGGAGGAGGGCTTACAACTAATGAAAAACTGTTTTTT. This sequence encodes CASSVGGGLTTNEKLFF.

The chain recombines TRBV14 with TRBJ2-2, with 14 nucleotides matching TRBD2. The CDR3 totals 17 residues. Trimming cost V 2 bases and J 5 bases; bases outside gene matches: 4. Per the germline V gene, CDR1 is SGHDN and CDR2 is FVKESK. In DNA, the CDR3 is TGTGCCAGCAGCCAACCCGGGACTAGCGGGGGAACCGGGGAGCTGTTTTTT. It yields the protein CASSQPGTSGGTGELFF. Together with reference TRBV14 and TRBJ2-2, the CDR3 gives the full variable domain: EAGVTQFPSHSVIEKGQTVTLRCDPISGHDNLYWYRRVMGKEIKFLLHFVKESKQDESGMPNNRFLAERTGGTYSTLKVQPAELEDSGVYFCASSQPGTSGGTGELFFGEGSRLTVL.

The chain carries TRBV2 and TRBJ2-2; a possible D gene is TRBD2 (6 bases). V gave up 6 bases and J gave up 5 bases, with 7 bases separating them. This CDR3 comprises 12 residues. CDR1 SNHLY and CDR2 FYNNEI come from the germline V gene. DNA for the CDR3: TGTGCCAGCAGGGCGGGAACCGGGGAGCTGTTTTTT. It is translated as CASRAGTGELFF.

The genes are TRBV30 and TRBJ2-1; no clear D gene. Deletions cut 2 bases from V and 3 bases from J, with 5 bases between. From germline, CDR1 is GTSNPN and CDR2 SVGIG (reference sequence). The CDR3 covers 12 residues. CDR3 nucleotides: TGTGCCTGGAGTCCCAACTACAATGAGCAGTTCTTC. Translating gives CAWSPNYNEQFF.

The V call is TRBV11-2, the J call TRBJ2-3; 9 positions agree with TRBD2. Germline V gene data show CDR1 as SGHAT and CDR2 as FQNNGV. After removal of 4 bases from V and 2 bases from J, the junction contained 10 bases not matched to a gene. CDR3 length equals 17 residues. CDR3 sequence (DNA): TGTGCCAGCAGCTCCTCTCCCAGCGGGAGGCTCACAGATACGCAGTATTTT. The encoded protein is CASSSSPSGRLTDTQYF. Using reference TRBV11-2 and TRBJ2-3 for the parts outside the CDR3, the full variable domain is EAGVAQSPRYKIIEKRQSVAFWCNPISGHATLYWYQQILGQGPKLLIQFQNNGVVDDSQLPKDRFSAERLKGVDSTLKIQPAKLEDSAVYLCASSSSPSGRLTDTQYFGPGTRLTVL.

The chain recombines TRBV28 with TRBJ2-3, with TRBD2 as a possible D gene (6 bases). V was cut by 6 bases and J by 0 bases, with 10 bases left in between. Per the germline V gene, CDR1 is MDHEN and CDR2 is SYDVKM. The CDR3 has 14 amino acids. CDR3 sequence reads: CASRAGGSTDTQYF. CDR3 DNA: TGTGCCAGCAGAGCCGGGGGTAGCACAGATACGCAGTATTTT.

The chain joins TRBV19 to TRBJ1-6; unclear D gene. The V end was cut by 4 bases, the J end by 9 bases, with 13 bases between. Germline CDR1 is LNHDA and CDR2 is SQIVND (reference sequence). CDR3 length: 14 residues. Here the CDR3 DNA reads TGTGCCAGTAGTAACACGGGGAACGGTTCACCCCTCCACTTT. The encoded protein is CASSNTGNGSPLHF.

A few counts support this clone. The chain is built from TRBV19 and TRBJ2-2, with 12 positions matching TRBD1. The CDR3 runs 16 residues. Germline CDR1 LNHDA, CDR2 SQIVND (reference sequence). V lost 4 bases and J lost 5; bases outside the gene matches: 5. In nucleotides, the CDR3 is TGTGCCAGTAGTAGCCGGGACAGGGGGCATACCGGGGAGCTGTTTTTT. Protein: CASSSRDRGHTGELFF. Full variable domain (missing parts from reference TRBV19 and TRBJ2-2): DGGITQSPKYLFRKEGQNVTLSCEQNLNHDAMYWYRQDPGQGLRLIYYSQIVNDFQKGDIAEGYSVSREKKESFPLTVTSAQKNPTAFYLCASSSRDRGHTGELFFGEGSRLTVL.

The table lists this clone with a few counts. The rearrangement uses TRBV7-3 and TRBJ1-1; D remains unclear. The CDR3 runs 13 residues. Trimming removed 3 bases from V and 6 bases from J, with 11 bases in between. Per germline, CDR1 SGHTA and CDR2 FQGTGA. The chain's CDR3 is CASSLYGVSEAFF. The CDR3 DNA sequence: TGTGCCAGCAGCTTGTACGGGGTTTCTGAAGCTTTCTTT.

The J gene is TRBJ1-1, the V gene TRBV29-1, with unresolved D. V was clipped by 4 bases and J by 0 bases, with 12 bases between them. Germline CDR1 and CDR2: SQVTM and ANQGSEA. The CDR3 sequence is 14 residues long. The CDR3 sequence: CSVATATLNTEAFF. CDR3 DNA: TGCAGCGTTGCCACAGCTACCTTGAACACTGAAGCTTTCTTT.

This rearrangement joins TRBV18 to TRBJ1-6; D is undetermined. In germline, CDR1 is KGHSH, CDR2 LQKENI. Trimming removed 1 base at V and 5 bases at J, with 9 bases between. The CDR3 extends over 15 amino acids. The CDR3 DNA reads TGTGCCAGCTCACCACTCGCGGCTAATAATTCACCCCTCCACTTT. Encoded protein: CASSPLAANNSPLHF.

This clone was seen only once. The chain links TRBV18 to TRBJ2-1, with 10 bases fitting TRBD2. The trim removed 10 bases at V and 9 bases at J, leaving 9 bases unmatched. Germline V lookup: CDR1 KGHSH, CDR2 LQKENI. The CDR3 has 13 residues. The CDR3 DNA reads as TGTGCCACTAGACTAGCGGGTTATCTTGAGCAGTTCTTC. The encoded protein is CATRLAGYLEQFF.

In DNA form, the CDR3 reads TGTGCCAGCAGTGAATATGGCAGGGACTATGGCTACACCTTC. Translating gives CASSEYGRDYGYTF. This sequence joins TRBV25-1 and TRBJ1-2, with a tentative D call TRBD1 (5 bases). V lost 0 bases to trimming and J lost 3 bases, with 8 bases between them. The CDR3 has 14 residues. CDR1 is MGHDK and CDR2 is SYGVNS in the germline V gene.

The chain carries TRBV6-1 and TRBJ2-7; 7 nucleotides agree with TRBD2. The CDR3 consists of 16 residues. Per the germline V gene, CDR1 is MNHNS and CDR2 is SASEGT. With 1 base clipped from V and 0 bases from J, the junction kept 6 bases outside the gene matches. The CDR3 DNA is TGTGCCAGCAGTGAAGGACTAGCCCTCTTCTCCTACGAGCAGTACTTC. It translates to CASSEGLALFSYEQYF.

The rearrangement links TRBV2 to TRBJ2-2; a weak D match, TRBD2 (5 bases). Germline CDR1 reads SNHLY; CDR2 reads FYNNEI. Trimming left V 7 bases short and J 6 bases short, with 15 bases between. The CDR3 covers 14 residues. CDR3 loop: CASTRGMEAGELFF. CDR3 bases: TGTGCCAGCACTCGGGGTATGGAGGCCGGGGAGCTGTTTTTT.

The rearrangement links TRBV6-5 to TRBJ2-6; D ambiguous. V shed 8 bases and J shed 4 bases, with 6 bases lying between them. The germline V gene has CDR1 MNHEY and CDR2 SVGAGI. The CDR3 has 12 residues. The CDR3 DNA is TGTGCCAGCTTGGCCGGGGCCAACGTCCTGACTTTC. Translated: CASLAGANVLTF.